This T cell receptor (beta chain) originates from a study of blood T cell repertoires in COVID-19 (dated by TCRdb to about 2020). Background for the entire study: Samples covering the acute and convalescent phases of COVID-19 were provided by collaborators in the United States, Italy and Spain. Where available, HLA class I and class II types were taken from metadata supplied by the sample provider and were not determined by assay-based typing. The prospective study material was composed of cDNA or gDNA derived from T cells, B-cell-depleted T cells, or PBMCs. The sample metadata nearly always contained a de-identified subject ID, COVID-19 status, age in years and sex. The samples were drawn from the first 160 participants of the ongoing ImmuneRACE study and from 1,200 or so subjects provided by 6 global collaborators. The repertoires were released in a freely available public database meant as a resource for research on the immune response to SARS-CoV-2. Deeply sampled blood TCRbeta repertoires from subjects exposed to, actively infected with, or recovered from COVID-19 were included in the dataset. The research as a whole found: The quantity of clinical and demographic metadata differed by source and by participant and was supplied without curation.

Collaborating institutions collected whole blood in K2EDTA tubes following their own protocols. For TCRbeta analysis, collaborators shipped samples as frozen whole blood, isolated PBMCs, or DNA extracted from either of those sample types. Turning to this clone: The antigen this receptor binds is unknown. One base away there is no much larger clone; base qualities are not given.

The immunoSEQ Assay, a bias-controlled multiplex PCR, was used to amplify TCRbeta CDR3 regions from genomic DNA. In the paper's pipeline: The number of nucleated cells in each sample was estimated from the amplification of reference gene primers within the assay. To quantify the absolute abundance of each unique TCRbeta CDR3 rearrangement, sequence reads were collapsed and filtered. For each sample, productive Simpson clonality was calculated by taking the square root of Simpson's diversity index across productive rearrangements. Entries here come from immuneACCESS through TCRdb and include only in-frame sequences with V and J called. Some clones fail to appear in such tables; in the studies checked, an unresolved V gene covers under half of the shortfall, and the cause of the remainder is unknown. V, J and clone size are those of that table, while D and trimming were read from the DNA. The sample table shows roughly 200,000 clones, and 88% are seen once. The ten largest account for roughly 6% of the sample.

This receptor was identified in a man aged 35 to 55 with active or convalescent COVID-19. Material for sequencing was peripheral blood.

The encoded CDR3 is CASIGTPNTGELFF. The DNA sequence is TGTGCCAGCATCGGGACACCTAACACCGGGGAGCTGTTTTTT. The chain uses TRBV28 and TRBJ2-2, and the D gene may be TRBD1, 6 bases matching. V loses 7 bases of germline sequence and J loses 2 bases, and the interval between the two ends is 11 bases. The germline V gene supplies CDR1 MDHEN and CDR2 SYDVKM. From the cysteine up to the phenylalanine, the CDR3 has a length of 14 residues. Solely the CDR3 DNA is kept, with 42 bases framed from the first base. The full variable domain, completed from the reference TRBV28 and TRBJ2-2 proteins outside the CDR3, reads DVKVTQSSRYLVKRTGEKVFLECVQDMDHENMFWYRQDPGLGLRLIYFSYDVKMKEKGDIPEGYSVSREKKERFSLILESASTNQTSMYLCASIGTPNTGELFFGEGSRLTVL.